What follows are 13 T cell receptor beta chains derived from one specimen sequenced in a study of cytomegalovirus exposure and HLA in healthy donors. The PCR had 60 Vbeta and 13 Jbeta primers. TCRdb keeps only in-frame clones here, not all; method: immunoSEQ multiplex PCR. The repertoire consists of 97,000 or so clones, with about three fifths occurring once and the leading ten covering approximately 4.3%. Sequenced: PBMCs. Source of these receptors: a human donor in good health.

This chain uses TRBV6-5 with TRBJ1-1; D is perhaps TRBD1 (6 bases). Trimming took off 2 bases at V and 3 bases at J, with 10 bases between the two ends. This CDR3 has 14 residues. Germline CDR1 MNHEY, CDR2 SVGAGI. CDR3 nucleotides: TGTGCCAGCAGTTACGAGGCAGGGGACACTGAAGCTTTCTTT. Translating it yields CASSYEAGDTEAFF.

The chain carries TRBV28 and TRBJ2-3; 9 bases map to TRBD2. Trimming at V came to 6 bases and at J to 4 bases, leaving 11 bases not matched to a gene. CDR3 length: 16 residues. Germline V gene data show CDR1 as MDHEN and CDR2 as SYDVKM. Here the CDR3 DNA reads TGTGCCAGCAGCCCCATAGGCGGGAGGGGGGCAGATACGCAGTATTTT. Encoded protein: CASSPIGGRGADTQYF.

The V and J genes are TRBV2 and TRBJ2-7; 9 positions match TRBD1. The CDR3 length is 13 residues. J lost 4 bases, V lost 8 bases, and 6 bases had no gene match. Per the germline V gene, CDR1 is SNHLY and CDR2 is FYNNEI. This CDR3 is CASRTGAGYEQYF. CDR3 nucleotide sequence: TGTGCCAGCCGGACAGGGGCGGGGTACGAGCAGTACTTC.

J is TRBJ1-5 and V is TRBV12-1; TRBD1, as called in the table, went unchecked against the DNA. TRBV12-1 is a pseudogene segment. The length of the CDR3 is 14 residues. CDR3 sequence: CASSIRQGREPQHF. The CDR3 DNA is TGTGCCAGCAGCATTCGACAGGGGAGGGAGCCCCAGCATTTT.

This clone came up a few times. The genes are TRBV9 and TRBJ2-3, with 7 bases identical to TRBD1. This CDR3 has 15 amino acids. The V segment lost 0 bases and the J segment 2 bases; nucleotides outside the gene matches: 3. Germline assignment: CDR1 SGDLS and CDR2 YYNGEE. The CDR3 is CASSVEGTATDTQYF. The CDR3 DNA reads TGTGCCAGCAGCGTAGAAGGGACAGCCACAGATACGCAGTATTTT.

This clone came up a few times. This chain joins TRBV7-8 and TRBJ2-1, with 7 bases aligning to TRBD2. After removal of 2 bases from V and 9 bases from J, the junction contained 7 bases not matched to a gene. This CDR3 region has 14 residues. CDR1 and CDR2 from the germline V gene are SGHVS and FQNEAQ. CDR3 nucleotides: TGTGCCAGCAGCTTACTTACTAGCGTCGGTGAGCAGTTCTTC. It translates to CASSLLTSVGEQFF.

The sample holds a few counts of this clone. The same CDR3 is also encoded by other DNA sequences in this sample. This chain links TRBV4-1 with TRBJ2-1; 10 bases align to TRBD1. The CDR3 has 17 amino acids. Trimming removed 3 bases from V and 8 bases from J; junction bases left unmatched: 13. CDR1 is MGHRA, CDR2 YSYEKL, per germline. CDR3 residues: CASSQLAFGTGAYEQFF. The DNA of the CDR3 is TGCGCCAGCAGCCAGTTAGCATTCGGGACAGGGGCTTATGAGCAGTTCTTC.

The chain recombines TRBV18 with TRBJ2-7; 8 bases agree with TRBD2. Germline loops: CDR1 KGHSH, CDR2 LQKENI. V shed 1 base, J shed 5 bases, and the junction held 16 bases outside the gene matches. The CDR3 sequence is 18 residues long. CDR3 in amino acids: CASSPLSLTQREPHEQYF. The DNA for the CDR3 is TGTGCCAGCTCACCACTATCTCTCACCCAGCGGGAGCCCCACGAGCAGTACTTC. The complete variable domain, with remaining parts taken from reference TRBV18 and TRBJ2-7, reads NAGVMQNPRHLVRRRGQEARLRCSPMKGHSHVYWYRQLPEEGLKFMVYLQKENIIDESGMPKERFSAEFPKEGPSILRIQQVVRGDSAAYFCASSPLSLTQREPHEQYFGPGTRLTVT.

V usage is TRBV7-6 and J usage is TRBJ2-1; D ambiguous. The CDR3 is 17 amino acids. From germline, CDR1 is SGHVS and CDR2 FNYEAQ. The germline V and J ends were trimmed by 1 base and 5 bases, with 18 bases remaining between them. The chain's CDR3 is CASSLEPLVLGDNEQFF. In DNA, the CDR3 is TGTGCCAGCAGCTTAGAACCGTTGGTTCTTGGAGACAATGAGCAGTTCTTC.

The chain carries TRBV28 and TRBJ1-1; 9 bases are a match to TRBD1. The CDR3 contains 20 residues. Germline CDR1 reads MDHEN; CDR2 reads SYDVKM. With 3 bases clipped from V and 1 base from J, the junction kept 18 bases outside the gene matches. CDR3 nucleotide sequence: TGTGCCAGCAGTTTCCTACGAAGGGTGAGGACAGGGGTGACGAACACTGAAGCTTTCTTT. Its translation is CASSFLRRVRTGVTNTEAFF.

The chain links TRBV28 to TRBJ1-5; TRBD1 matches 10 bases. CDR1 and CDR2 (germline): MDHEN, SYDVKM. There are 15 residues in the CDR3. The trim removed 6 bases at V and 3 bases at J, leaving 5 bases unmatched. The DNA for the CDR3 is TGTGCCAGCAGCTTGGGGACAGGGGTCAATCAGCCCCAGCATTTT. This encodes CASSLGTGVNQPQHF.

The rearrangement links TRBV11-2 to TRBJ2-7, with 9 bases fitting TRBD1. Germline trimming cut 1 base from V and 11 bases from J; bases unmatched to any gene: 6. Germline V CDR1 and CDR2: SGHAT, FQNNGV. The length of the CDR3 is 13 residues. CDR3 region: CASSLARGDREYF. The CDR3 DNA reads TGTGCCAGCAGCTTAGCCCGGGGGGACAGGGAGTACTTC. Supplemented by reference TRBV11-2 and TRBJ2-7, the full variable domain reads EAGVAQSPRYKIIEKRQSVAFWCNPISGHATLYWYQQILGQGPKLLIQFQNNGVVDDSQLPKDRFSAERLKGVDSTLKIQPAKLEDSAVYLCASSLARGDREYFGPGTRLTVT.

CDR3 coding DNA: TGTGCCAGCAGCGTTGAACGGGGGGGCGCGCGGAGAAACACCATATATTTT. Amino acids: CASSVERGGARRNTIYF. The chain carries TRBV9 and TRBJ1-3; D might be TRBD1 (6 bases). V was trimmed by 2 bases and J by 5 bases, leaving 20 bases between them. This CDR3 comprises 17 residues. CDR1 SGDLS and CDR2 YYNGEE come from the germline V gene.